Shown below are 9 T cell receptor beta chains from a single sample sequenced in a study of blood T cell repertoires in COVID-19. The protocol was immunoSEQ multiplex PCR, while the TCRdb copy is restricted to in-frame clones and leaves out a portion. The sample holds approximately 290,000 clones, 75% to 95% seen once. Sequenced input: PBMCs or T cells enriched from blood (not recorded which). Receptors were obtained from a woman younger than 45 who had recovered from COVID-19.

CDR3 residues: CASSGLGEKLFF. CDR3 DNA: TGTGCCAGCTCAGGACTTGGTGAAAAACTGTTTTTT. The J gene is TRBJ1-4, the V gene TRBV18; D gene uncertain. Between the trimmed V and J ends, which lost 5 bases and 7 bases, there was a span of 8 bases. The CDR3 has 12 amino acids. In germline, CDR1 is KGHSH, CDR2 LQKENI.

In this sample, this clone turned up once. The V gene is TRBV10-1, the J gene TRBJ1-1; D ambiguous. Per germline, CDR1 WNHNN and CDR2 SYGVQD (reference sequence). V gave up 5 bases and J gave up 1 base, with 8 bases separating them. The CDR3 totals 13 residues. In DNA, the CDR3 is TGCGCCAGCAGTTCCACCAGGAACACTGAAGCTTTCTTT. The encoded protein is CASSSTRNTEAFF.

CDR3 sequence reads: CASSQLTIGEKLFF. CDR3 DNA: TGTGCCAGCAGCCAACTGACTATCGGGGAAAAACTGTTTTTT. This rearrangement joins TRBV4-2 to TRBJ1-4; no reliable D call. CDR1 is LGHNA, CDR2 YNFKEQ, per germline. Trimming removed 2 bases from V and 8 bases from J, with 12 bases in between. The CDR3 runs to 14 residues.

The gene calls are TRBV28 and TRBJ1-3, with no clear D. V lost 5 bases to trimming and J lost 0 bases, with 14 bases between them. CDR1 and CDR2 from the germline V gene are MDHEN and SYDVKM. This CDR3 has 16 amino acids. CDR3 in amino acids: CASSDPWASSGNTIYF. CDR3 DNA: TGTGCCAGCAGTGACCCTTGGGCGAGCTCTGGAAACACCATATATTTT.

The genes are TRBV4-2 and TRBJ2-5; a weak D match, TRBD1 (7 bases). Trimming pared 0 bases from V and 1 base from J, leaving 15 bases between. The CDR3 loop spans 17 amino acids. CDR1 is LGHNA, CDR2 YNFKEQ, per germline. As DNA, the CDR3 is TGTGCCAGCAGCCAAGATAGGGGGACAGCGGGCCAAGAGACCCAGTACTTC. Translating gives CASSQDRGTAGQETQYF.

J is TRBJ2-5 and V is TRBV6-2 or TRBV6-3, with 7 nucleotides matching TRBD2. This CDR3 is 13 amino acids long. After removal of 0 bases from V and 5 bases from J, the junction contained 0 bases not matched to a gene. CDR1 and CDR2 from the germline V gene are MNHEY and SVGEGT. The DNA for the CDR3 is TGTGCCAGCAGTTACTCCGGGGGGGAGACCCAGTACTTC. Translating gives CASSYSGGETQYF.

The J gene is TRBJ2-1, the V gene TRBV27; D is undetermined. This CDR3 contains 14 residues. V was pared by 3 bases and J by 6 bases, with 12 bases between. The germline CDR1 and CDR2 sequences are MNHEY and SMNVEV (reference sequence). The DNA for the CDR3 is TGTGCCAGCAGTTTGTTACTCGGTGGCAATGAGCAGTTCTTC. It encodes CASSLLLGGNEQFF.

This clone has a single count. The rearrangement joins TRBV18 to TRBJ2-1; D is ambiguous. The CDR3 totals 15 residues. Trimming shortened V by 0 bases and J by 7 bases, and 13 bases separated the two germline ends. Germline values: CDR1 KGHSH, CDR2 LQKENI. The CDR3 here is CASSPPYPKQNEQFF. CDR3 nucleotide sequence: TGTGCCAGCTCACCACCGTATCCTAAACAGAATGAGCAGTTCTTC.

V and J are TRBV6-2 or TRBV6-3 and TRBJ2-1, with TRBD2 matching 11 bases. Germline V lookup: CDR1 MNHEY, CDR2 SVGEGT. The CDR3 runs to 16 residues. V lost 0 bases to trimming and J lost 7 bases; unmatched junction nucleotides: 5. This CDR3 reads CASSYSLAGGGNEQFF. CDR3 DNA: TGTGCCAGCAGTTACTCGCTAGCGGGAGGAGGAAATGAGCAGTTCTTC.